These 30 T cell receptor beta chains originate from one sample sequenced in a study of T cell responses to AZD1222 COVID-19 vaccine. Using immunoSEQ multiplex PCR, the repertoire was profiled, and TCRdb retains in-frame clones only, with some absent. The sample has 95,000 to 100,000 clones, 70% to 90% seen once. Specimen: peripheral blood, collected 28 days after the second AZD1222 dose. Receptors were obtained from an adult who received the AZD1222 COVID-19 vaccine.

The chain carries TRBV9 and TRBJ2-1, with 7 bases that match TRBD2. The J segment lost 8 bases and the V segment lost 2 bases, leaving 10 bases of the junction unmatched. CDR1 is SGDLS, CDR2 YYNGEE, per germline. The length of the CDR3 is 15 residues. CDR3 residues: CASSVLGAGSDEQFF. The DNA of the CDR3 is TGTGCCAGCAGCGTCTTGGGAGCGGGAAGCGATGAGCAGTTCTTC.

The chain uses TRBV5-4 and TRBJ2-7, with TRBD2 as a possible D gene (6 bases). V was trimmed by 0 bases and J by 2 bases, leaving 12 bases between them. The CDR3 contains 15 residues. CDR1 and CDR2 (germline): SGHNT, YYREEE (reference sequence). CDR3 sequence: CASSLAGTGAYEQYF. In DNA, the CDR3 is TGTGCCAGCAGCTTGGCCGGGACGGGGGCCTACGAGCAGTACTTC.

The CDR3 region is CASSTPGLAGEETQYF. In nucleotides, the CDR3 is TGTGCCAGCAGCACACCGGGACTAGCGGGAGAAGAGACCCAGTACTTC. V is TRBV7-2 and J is TRBJ2-5; TRBD2 aligns across 14 bases. Germline CDR1 is SGHTA and CDR2 is FQGNSA. V was clipped by 5 bases and J by 3 bases; unmatched bases: 5. CDR3 size: 16 residues.

This rearrangement joins TRBV15 to TRBJ2-7; TRBD1 aligns across 7 bases. V shed 0 bases and J 5 bases; nucleotides not matched to a gene: 7. Looked up from germline, CDR1 is LNHNV and CDR2 is YYDKDF (reference sequence). The CDR3 is 15 residues long. The CDR3 spells CATSREVEGANEQYF. The CDR3 DNA reads TGTGCCACCAGCAGAGAGGTTGAGGGGGCCAACGAGCAGTACTTC.

This clone was seen a single time. V gene TRBV18 combines with J gene TRBJ2-2, with 7 bases matching TRBD1. The junction had 14 bases not matched to a gene; V was cut back by 6 bases and J by 4 bases. Per germline, CDR1 KGHSH and CDR2 LQKENI. This CDR3 comprises 17 residues. The CDR3: CASSLRQGLKITGELFF. CDR3 nucleotides: TGTGCCAGCTCCCTACGACAGGGATTAAAGATCACCGGGGAGCTGTTTTTT.

The V and J genes are TRBV10-3 and TRBJ2-7, with no clear D. CDR3 length: 13 residues. The V gene lost 4 bases and the J gene lost 4 bases, with 11 bases spanning the gap. Germline-derived CDR1 and CDR2 are ENHRY and SYGVKD. CDR3 nucleotides: TGTGCCATCAGTGGTTCCCCTCTTTACGAGCAGTACTTC. It translates to CAISGSPLYEQYF.

The chain is built from TRBV5-6 and TRBJ2-7; a weak D match, TRBD1 (5 bases). V was cut by 0 bases and J by 0 bases, with 10 bases left in between. Germline-derived CDR1 and CDR2 are SGHDT and YYEEEE. CDR3 length equals 15 residues. Here the CDR3 reads CASSLGQINSYEQYF. The CDR3 DNA reads as TGTGCCAGCAGCTTGGGACAGATAAACTCCTACGAGCAGTACTTC.

V is TRBV12-3 or TRBV12-4 and J is TRBJ1-3, with no clear D. Trimming took 7 bases from V and 4 from J, leaving 11 bases between them. The length of the CDR3 is 13 residues. CDR3 nucleotide sequence: TGTGCCAGCACCCTTACTCGGGGAAACACCATATATTTT. This codes for CASTLTRGNTIYF.

The chain joins TRBV2 to TRBJ2-5; tentatively, D is TRBD1 (5 bases). Germline V CDR1 and CDR2: SNHLY, FYNNEI. This CDR3 spans 16 amino acids. V lost 1 base and J 5 bases, leaving 17 bases between the germline ends. CDR3 coding DNA: TGTGCCAGCAGTGAAGGGCCAGGGATTCCCTCGGAGACCCAGTACTTC. Protein sequence: CASSEGPGIPSETQYF.

The chain links TRBV5-1 to TRBJ2-5; D is possibly TRBD1 or TRBD2 (6 bases each). Trimming took 3 bases from V and 2 from J, leaving 17 bases between them. CDR1 is SGHRS and CDR2 is YFSETQ in the germline V gene. The length of the CDR3 is 16 residues. The CDR3 spells CASSYLGGTTQETQYF. The DNA for the CDR3 is TGCGCCAGCAGCTACCTGGGCGGGACAACGCAAGAGACCCAGTACTTC.

The chain employs TRBV5-1 and TRBJ1-4; D remains ambiguous. V was trimmed by 1 base and J by 5 bases, leaving 6 bases between them. The CDR3 extends over 13 amino acids. Germline V gives CDR1 SGHRS, CDR2 YFSETQ. This CDR3 is CASSLYGNEKLFF. The CDR3 DNA is TGCGCCAGCAGCTTGTACGGCAATGAAAAACTGTTTTTT. Looking up the rest from reference TRBV5-1 and TRBJ1-4 gives the full variable domain: KAGVTQTPRYLIKTRGQQVTLSCSPISGHRSVSWYQQTPGQGLQFLFEYFSETQRNKGNFPGRFSGRQFSNSRSEMNVSTLELGDSALYLCASSLYGNEKLFFGSGTQLSVL.

This rearrangement joins TRBV11-1 to TRBJ2-7; 10 nucleotides agree with TRBD1. The length of the CDR3 is 14 residues. Germline-derived CDR1 and CDR2 are SGHAT and FQDESV (reference sequence). Trimming at V came to 1 base and at J to 4 bases, leaving 1 base not matched to a gene. CDR3: CASSLGQGAYEQYF. The CDR3 region has the DNA TGTGCCAGCAGCTTAGGACAGGGGGCTTACGAGCAGTACTTC.

The V call is TRBV7-2, the J call TRBJ2-2; D is uncertain. The CDR3 totals 14 residues. Germline-derived CDR1 and CDR2 are SGHTA and FQGNSA. The ends were cut back, 0 bases at V and 4 bases at J, with 6 bases in the middle. CDR3 in amino acids: CASSLARATGELFF. The CDR3 DNA reads as TGTGCCAGCAGCTTAGCAAGGGCCACCGGGGAGCTGTTTTTT.

The chain links TRBV7-9 to TRBJ2-7; D might be TRBD1 or TRBD2, each matching 5 bases. CDR1 and CDR2 (germline): SEHNR, FQNEAQ (reference sequence). V shed 1 base and J shed 0 bases, with 7 bases lying between them. The CDR3 is made up of 14 amino acids. The CDR3 loop is CASSLEGSSYEQYF. The CDR3 bases are TGTGCCAGCAGCTTAGAGGGGAGCTCCTACGAGCAGTACTTC.

J is TRBJ2-7 and V is TRBV5-4; 8 bases map to TRBD1. The CDR3 spans 15 residues. Per germline, CDR1 SGHNT and CDR2 YYREEE (reference sequence). V was clipped by 3 bases and J by 2 bases; unmatched bases: 7. CDR3 sequence (DNA): TGTGCCAGCAGCTATGACAGGGGAAGACCCTACGAGCAGTACTTC. It codes for CASSYDRGRPYEQYF.

The table lists this clone with a count of one. The chain joins TRBV5-1 to TRBJ2-2; no reliable D call. Trimming removed 0 bases from V and 5 bases from J, with 17 bases in between. Germline V lookup: CDR1 SGHRS, CDR2 YFSETQ. This CDR3 spans 17 amino acids. This CDR3 is CASSLGPGDGGTGELFF. CDR3 DNA sequence: TGCGCCAGCAGCTTGGGACCTGGCGATGGTGGGACCGGGGAGCTGTTTTTT.

This chain joins TRBV7-9 and TRBJ1-1; D gene unclear. V lost 0 bases and J 0 bases, leaving 5 bases between the germline ends. This CDR3 contains 14 residues. Germline-derived CDR1 and CDR2 are SEHNR and FQNEAQ (reference sequence). CDR3: CASSLAALNTEAFF. CDR3 DNA sequence: TGTGCCAGCAGCTTAGCAGCCCTGAACACTGAAGCTTTCTTT.

The J gene is TRBJ1-6, the V gene TRBV7-9; D unclear. This CDR3 region has 15 residues. CDR1 SEHNR and CDR2 FQNEAQ come from the germline V gene (reference sequence). V was pared by 1 base and J by 7 bases, with 11 bases between. The CDR3 reads CASSLGGVGNSPLHF. The CDR3 region has the DNA TGTGCCAGCAGCTTAGGGGGTGTTGGGAATTCACCCCTCCACTTT.

This chain uses TRBV4-1 with TRBJ1-1; perhaps TRBD1 as D (6 bases). The CDR3 has 15 residues. The germline V gene has CDR1 MGHRA and CDR2 YSYEKL. The V end was cut by 3 bases, the J end by 0 bases, with 11 bases between. The CDR3 nucleotides read TGCGCCAGCAGCCATCGAACAGGGATGAACACTGAAGCTTTCTTT. Amino acids: CASSHRTGMNTEAFF.

This clone was observed once. This sequence joins TRBV7-9 and TRBJ2-1, with D uncertain. Trimming removed 5 bases from V and 10 bases from J, with 15 bases in between. The CDR3 loop spans 13 amino acids. Germline V gene data show CDR1 as SEHNR and CDR2 as FQNEAQ (reference sequence). CDR3 protein: CASSGSDPQEQFF. In nucleotides, the CDR3 is TGTGCCAGCAGCGGCTCAGACCCGCAAGAGCAGTTCTTC.

The V call is TRBV28, the J call TRBJ2-7; D gene unclear. The ends were cut back, 7 bases at V and 4 bases at J, with 11 bases in the middle. This CDR3 contains 12 residues. The germline gives CDR1 MDHEN, CDR2 SYDVKM. In DNA form, the CDR3 reads TGTGCCAGCACCCGTGCCGGATACGAGCAGTACTTC. Protein: CASTRAGYEQYF.

The J gene is TRBJ1-6, the V gene TRBV9, with D unclear. The germline V gene encodes CDR1 SGDLS and CDR2 YYNGEE. The V end was cut by 0 bases, the J end by 0 bases, with 7 bases between. The length of the CDR3 is 16 residues. The CDR3 DNA follows: TGTGCCAGCAGCGTAGATAGCAGCTCCTATAATTCACCCCTCCACTTT. Its protein product is CASSVDSSSYNSPLHF.

The CDR3 region is CASSLTGGGEKLFF. CDR3 nucleotide sequence: TGTGCCAGCAGTTTAACCGGGGGCGGGGAAAAACTGTTTTTT. The gene calls are TRBV27 and TRBJ1-4; weak D call: TRBD1 (6 bases). The CDR3 totals 14 residues. The germline V and J ends were trimmed by 2 bases and 8 bases, with 12 bases remaining between them. Germline CDR1 and CDR2: MNHEY and SMNVEV (reference sequence).

V usage is TRBV5-1 and J usage is TRBJ2-3; 9 nucleotides line up with TRBD2. This CDR3 comprises 17 residues. The germline CDR1 and CDR2 sequences are SGHRS and YFSETQ. V trimming: 0 bases; J trimming: 2 bases; junction bases outside the gene matches: 7. CDR3 residues: CASSLGASGDNTDTQYF. CDR3 nucleotides: TGCGCCAGCAGCTTGGGAGCTAGCGGGGACAACACAGATACGCAGTATTTT.

The J gene is TRBJ1-4, the V gene TRBV28, with 7 nucleotides matching TRBD1. The CDR3 runs 19 residues. CDR1 and CDR2 (germline): MDHEN, SYDVKM. Trimming took 6 bases from V and 0 from J; bases not matched to a gene: 16. For the CDR3, the DNA is TGTGCCAGCAGCGCCCTGGCCGGGACAGCCCTTCCAACTAATGAAAAACTGTTTTTT. Encoded protein: CASSALAGTALPTNEKLFF.

The chain combines TRBV7-8 with TRBJ2-1; no definite D call. Trimming took off 1 base at V and 4 bases at J, with 5 bases between the two ends. Germline loops: CDR1 SGHVS, CDR2 FQNEAQ. The CDR3 has 13 residues. The CDR3 coding sequence is TGTGCCAGCAGCTTAGGAATTTACAATGAGCAGTTCTTC. This translates into CASSLGIYNEQFF.

This chain joins TRBV5-8 and TRBJ2-2; TRBD2 agrees at 13 bases. After removal of 3 bases from V and 4 bases from J, the junction contained 12 bases not matched to a gene. Germline V lookup: CDR1 SGHTS, CDR2 YDEGEE. The CDR3 loop spans 19 amino acids. In nucleotides, the CDR3 is TGTGCCAGCAGCTGGATGCCGGGACTAGCGGGATCCGGCACCGGGGAGCTGTTTTTT. Encoded protein: CASSWMPGLAGSGTGELFF.

DNA of the CDR3: TGTGCCAGCGGGCAAGGGGCGAGGGACACTGAAGCTTTCTTT. Protein product: CASGQGARDTEAFF. The chain carries TRBV5-6 and TRBJ1-1; a weak D match, TRBD1 (5 bases). V lost 7 bases to trimming and J lost 3 bases, with 16 bases between them. The V gene's germline CDR1 is SGHDT and CDR2 YYEEEE. CDR3 size: 14 residues.

The chain uses TRBV5-1 and TRBJ1-1, with 8 bases fitting TRBD1. After removal of 4 bases from V and 3 bases from J, the junction contained 5 bases not matched to a gene. Looked up from germline, CDR1 is SGHRS and CDR2 is YFSETQ. This CDR3 is built from 14 residues. CDR3 protein: CASSSTGGDTEAFF. In DNA form, the CDR3 reads TGCGCCAGCAGCAGCACAGGGGGGGACACTGAAGCTTTCTTT.

The chain uses TRBV27 and TRBJ2-5, with D possibly matching TRBD1 (6 bases). This CDR3 is 12 amino acids long. V lost 8 bases, J lost 3 bases, and 10 bases lay in between. Germline lookup yields CDR1 MNHEY and CDR2 SMNVEV (reference sequence). The chain's CDR3 is CASGYREETQYF. In DNA form, the CDR3 reads TGTGCCAGCGGATACAGGGAAGAGACCCAGTACTTC.